This note documents a single T cell receptor (beta chain) sequence. The V and J ends lost 2 bases and 0 bases respectively, with 11 bases between them. The CDR3 has 16 amino acids. This sample's time point: pre-sensitization, week 0. Indicated treatment: therapeutic diphenylcyclopropenone sensitization with weekly scalp DPC. These data belong to a study of human T cells and chemical hapten exposure. Study background: After 6 days, upper back 0.01% DPC patch tests were scored.

Each cDNA molecule in the library carried unique molecular identifiers. TCRdb recomputed calls from the RACE reads with MiXCR, one row per CDR3 protein. Among tens of thousands of distinct CDR3 sequences listed, roughly 8.8% were seen once. The sequence was obtained from a woman in her thirties or forties with alopecia areata. Some clones in this sample may be carry-over from other donors' samples. The chain uses TRBV12-3 or TRBV12-4 and TRBJ1-5; D is uncertain. Sequenced here: whole blood, sampled in connection with sensitization to the hapten diphenylcyclopropenone (DPC). CDR3 DNA sequence: TGTGCCAGCAGTTTATGGCCGATGTATAGCAATCAGCCCCAGCATTTT. Amino acid sequence: CASSLWPMYSNQPQHF.